A selection of T cell receptor beta chains follows, all from one sample in a study of cytomegalovirus exposure and HLA in healthy donors. Profiling relied on immunoSEQ multiplex PCR, and the TCRdb table lists in-frame clones only, not all of them. The sample includes 150,000 or so clones, around 80% seen only once; the top ten take 1.4%. The source material was PBMCs. All receptors come from a man between 25 and 39 years old in good health and CMV-seropositive. The CDR3 runs from the conserved cysteine through the conserved F or W. A D gene is named only where the DNA matches it firmly. Only part of the rows carry a size: once, few, many, or a class if the clone is expanded.

TRBJ1-1,TRBV11-2,.,.,CASSLAGRTEAFF,TGTGCCAGCAGCTTAGCGGGTCGTACTGAAGCTTTCTTT
TRBJ2-5,TRBV7-2,.,TRBD2,CASSLLAGTQYF,TGTGCCAGCAGCTTATTAGCGGGAACCCAGTACTTC
TRBJ1-1,TRBV11-2,.,.,CASSASRQAAEAFF,TGTGCCAGCAGCGCTTCCCGACAGGCCGCTGAAGCTTTCTTT
TRBJ2-2,TRBV5-4,.,.,CASTPTGRGPGTGELFF,TGTGCCAGCACCCCCACGGGCAGGGGCCCGGGCACCGGGGAGCTGTTTTTT
TRBJ2-2,TRBV28,once,.,CASSLQSAGGELFF,TGTGCCAGCAGTTTACAAAGCGCGGGCGGGGAGCTGTTTTTT
TRBJ2-2,TRBV28,.,.,CASSPLPGRGTGELFF,TGTGCCAGCAGTCCACTACCAGGACGGGGGACCGGGGAGCTGTTTTTT
TRBJ1-5,TRBV6-5,.,TRBD1,CASSPGQGEQPQHF,TGTGCCAGCAGTCCAGGACAGGGGGAACAGCCCCAGCATTTT
TRBJ2-3,TRBV4-1,few,.,CASSQALIDTQYF,TGCGCCAGCAGCCAAGCCCTAATAGATACGCAGTATTTT
TRBJ2-2,TRBV6-1,.,.,CAAASYTGELFF,TGTGCCGCGGCAAGCTACACCGGGGAGCTGTTTTTT
TRBJ1-1,TRBV5-1,.,.,CASSWETGDYTEAFF,TGCGCCAGCAGCTGGGAGACAGGAGATTACACTGAAGCTTTCTTT
TRBJ1-3,TRBV7-2,.,.,CASSRLGAPSGNTIYF,TGTGCCAGCAGCCGACTAGGGGCCCCCTCTGGAAACACCATATATTTT
TRBJ2-3,TRBV2,.,.,CASKREADTQYF,TGTGCCAGCAAACGTGAGGCAGATACGCAGTATTTT
TRBJ2-3,TRBV5-1,.,TRBD1,CASSRQGTSTDTQYF,TGCGCCAGCAGCCGACAGGGGACTAGCACAGATACGCAGTATTTT
TRBJ2-5,TRBV2,.,TRBD2,CASSGGGGQETQYF,TGTGCCAGCAGTGGTGGCGGGGGTCAAGAGACCCAGTACTTC
TRBJ2-5,TRBV7-8,.,.,CASRPGEGVQETQYF,TGTGCCAGCAGGCCTGGTGAGGGCGTTCAAGAGACCCAGTACTTC
TRBJ1-4,TRBV19,.,.,CASSIARPETAANEKLFF,TGTGCCAGTAGTATCGCTCGACCGGAGACAGCAGCTAATGAAAAACTGTTTTTT
TRBJ2-1,TRBV7-7,.,.,CASSLASGPFSEQFF,TGTGCTAGCAGCTTAGCCTCAGGGCCGTTTTCTGAGCAGTTCTTC
TRBJ2-7,TRBV5-1,.,TRBD1,CASTAGTGLSQSPYEQYF,TGCGCCAGCACAGCCGGGACAGGCCTCTCGCAATCGCCCTACGAGCAGTACTTC
TRBJ1-2,TRBV2,.,TRBD1,CASMRGGTENYGYTF,TGTGCCAGCATGCGGGGGGGGACAGAGAACTATGGCTACACCTTC
TRBJ2-7,TRBV18,.,TRBD2,CASSPRRTSDGEQYF,TGTGCCAGCTCACCGCGCCGGACTAGCGATGGCGAGCAGTACTTC
TRBJ2-7,TRBV2,.,TRBD2,CASSSRLAYEQYF,TGTGCCAGCAGCTCCCGACTAGCGTACGAGCAGTACTTC
TRBJ1-5,TRBV18,.,TRBD1,CASSPLGQGGQPQHF,TGTGCCAGCTCACCACTAGGACAGGGCGGTCAGCCCCAGCATTTT
TRBJ2-7,TRBV9,.,.,CASSVAGGTQREQYF,TGTGCCAGCAGCGTAGCCGGCGGGACTCAACGCGAGCAGTACTTC
TRBJ2-2,TRBV2,.,.,CASSETSGELFF,TGTGCCAGCAGTGAAACATCCGGGGAGCTGTTTTTT
TRBJ1-2,TRBV27,.,TRBD1,CASSPTGSQDYGYTF,TGTGCCAGCAGTCCGACAGGGTCGCAGGACTATGGCTACACCTTC
TRBJ1-5,TRBV2,once,.,CASSEVGGPSNQPQHF,TGTGCCAGCAGTGAGGTCGGTGGGCCTAGCAATCAGCCCCAGCATTTT
TRBJ1-5,TRBV6-1,once,TRBD1,CASRADRGGNQPQHF,TGTGCCAGCAGGGCAGACAGGGGCGGTAATCAGCCCCAGCATTTT
TRBJ2-2,TRBV21-1,.,.,CASSKETPGLAGPLNTGELFF,TGTGCCAGCAGCAAAGAGACTCCGGGACTAGCGGGTCCACTAAACACCGGGGAGCTGTTTTTT
TRBJ1-1,TRBV4-1,.,.,CASSPVPVLTEAFF,TGCGCCAGCAGCCCGGTCCCGGTCCTAACTGAAGCTTTCTTT
TRBJ2-5,TRBV5-1,.,.,CASSLALGKETQYF,TGCGCCAGCAGCTTGGCTCTAGGAAAAGAGACCCAGTACTTC
TRBJ2-3,TRBV27,.,TRBD2,CASSWREGTDTQYF,TGTGCCAGCAGCTGGCGGGAGGGCACAGATACGCAGTATTTT
TRBJ2-7,TRBV6-1,.,.,CAINSYEQYF,TGTGCCATCAATTCCTACGAGCAGTACTTC
TRBJ2-2,TRBV28,.,TRBD2,CASSSPSGGNGELFF,TGTGCCAGCAGTTCACCAAGCGGGGGAAACGGGGAGCTGTTTTTT
TRBJ2-7,TRBV6-1,few,.,CASIEGHRGGNEQYF,TGTGCCAGCATTGAAGGACACAGAGGAGGGAACGAGCAGTACTTC
TRBJ2-7,TRBV29-1,.,.,CSVEDPRGTSYEQYF,TGCAGCGTTGAAGATCCGAGGGGGACCTCCTACGAGCAGTACTTC
TRBJ1-3,TRBV23-1,.,TRBD1,CASSRPTGTGNTIYF,TGCGCCAGCAGTCGGCCGACAGGGACTGGAAACACCATATATTTT
TRBJ1-3,TRBV5-1,.,.,CASSLRGPSGNTIYF,TGCGCCAGCAGCTTGAGGGGCCCCTCTGGAAACACCATATATTTT
TRBJ2-5,TRBV5-1,.,TRBD2,CASSQTSGGQETQYF,TGCGCCAGCAGCCAGACTAGCGGGGGACAAGAGACCCAGTACTTC
TRBJ2-3,TRBV4-2,once,TRBD2,CASTAAGASTDTQYF,TGTGCCAGCACTGCAGCGGGAGCTAGCACAGATACGCAGTATTTT
TRBJ2-1,TRBV6-4,.,TRBD2,CASSDSGAGGSNEQFF,TGTGCCAGCAGTGACTCTGGGGCGGGGGGGTCGAATGAGCAGTTCTTC
TRBJ2-7,TRBV18,.,TRBD1,CASSPRDRSTWEQYF,TGTGCCAGCTCACCACGGGACAGGTCCACTTGGGAGCAGTACTTC
TRBJ2-3,TRBV11-3,.,TRBD2,CASSFPGLVGDTQYF,TGTGCCAGCAGCTTTCCGGGACTAGTTGGGGATACGCAGTATTTT
TRBJ1-1,TRBV6-5,few,.,CASSFWQENTEAFF,TGTGCCAGCAGTTTTTGGCAGGAGAACACTGAAGCTTTCTTT
TRBJ2-5,TRBV4-1,once,TRBD1,CASSQTGGPLEQYF,TGCGCCAGCAGCCAGACAGGGGGTCCGTTAGAGCAGTACTTC
TRBJ2-7,TRBV7-9,.,.,CSTGRRPYEQYF,TGTTCCACGGGTAGGAGACCCTACGAGCAGTACTTC
TRBJ1-5,TRBV28,.,TRBD1,CASSFGQGGVQPQHF,TGTGCCAGCAGTTTTGGACAGGGAGGAGTGCAGCCCCAGCATTTT
TRBJ2-7,TRBV6-5,.,TRBD2,CASSSLAGQTYEQYF,TGTGCCAGCAGTTCTCTAGCGGGGCAAACCTACGAGCAGTACTTC